Given below is one T cell receptor (beta chain) in context. This clone's antigen is unknown. No quality values exist for individual bases; no much larger clone is one base distant. Whole blood was collected in K2EDTA tubes by collaborating institutions according to the institutions' own protocols. For TCRbeta analysis, collaborator samples were shipped as frozen whole blood, as isolated PBMCs, or as DNA extracted from either sample type. The data belong to a study of blood T cell repertoires in COVID-19 (dated by TCRdb to about 2020). Background for the entire study: Collaborator samples came from the United States, Italy and Spain and covered acute and convalescent phases of COVID-19. Nearly every sample came with metadata listing a de-identified subject ID, COVID-19 status, age in years and sex. Where available, HLA class I and class II types were taken from metadata supplied by the sample provider and were not determined by assay-based typing. The samples were drawn from the first 160 participants of the ongoing ImmuneRACE study and from about 1,200 subjects provided by 6 global collaborators. Subjects who had been exposed to COVID-19, were actively infected with it, or had recovered from it provided the deeply sampled blood TCRbeta repertoires that made up the dataset. The repertoires were released in a freely available public database intended as a resource for research on the immune response to SARS-CoV-2. The prospective study material was composed of cDNA or gDNA derived from T cells, B-cell-depleted T cells, or PBMCs. What the research found in general, with its limitations: How much clinical and demographic metadata was included differed by source and by participant, and the metadata was provided uncurated.

From cysteine to phenylalanine, the CDR3 is 14 amino acids long. Only CDR3 DNA remains: 42 bases, in frame from the first base. Trimming at the junction amounts to 1 base on V and 7 bases on J, and the germline ends lie 8 bases apart. According to the germline V gene (reference sequence), CDR1 reads LNHDA and CDR2 reads SQIVND. TCRbeta CDR3 regions were amplified from genomic DNA using the immunoSEQ Assay, a bias-controlled multiplex PCR. On the study's bioinformatics: The number of nucleated cells in each sample was estimated from the amplification of reference gene primers within the assay. Sequence reads were collapsed and filtered to measure the absolute abundance of every unique TCRbeta CDR3 rearrangement. For each sample, productive Simpson clonality was calculated as the square root of Simpson's diversity index over productive rearrangements. In TCRdb, the immuneACCESS table is reduced to in-frame sequences with V and J assigned. These tables do not hold every clone; where another copy was compared, an unresolved V gene accounts for under half, and the others remain unexplained. V, J and clone size derive from that table, while D and trimming were established from the DNA sequence. Within this sample are approximately 130,000 clones, with around 85% of them counted one time only. The ten largest clones represent 3.5% to 5% of the sample.

The sample comprised peripheral blood. The V and J segments used are TRBV19 and TRBJ1-6; the D gene is perhaps TRBD1, from 5 matching bases. This sequence was found in a human donor in a cohort sampled during active COVID-19. The encoded CDR3 is CASSIGRGNSPLHF. The sequenced DNA is TGTGCCAGTAGTATAGGGCGGGGGAATTCACCCCTCCACTTT.